The rows below give T cell receptor beta chains drawn from one sample of a study of CD8+CD57+ T cells in acquired aplastic anemia. TCRdb re-called the reads through MiXCR, storing one row per CDR3 protein. The sample lists over 200,000 distinct CDR3 sequences; over 60% were seen once. The sequenced sample consisted of sorted CD4+, CD8+, or CD8+CD57+ T cells (not recorded which) from PBMCs. The receptor set was obtained from a human donor in good health. The CDR3 runs from the conserved cysteine through the conserved F or W. The order of the fields is J gene, D gene, V gene, clone size, CDR3 DNA, CDR3 protein. The D gene is left open where the match is weak. Clone size is not always given. Where it is, it says once, few, many or a class for expanded clones.

TRBJ1-2 | TRBD1 | TRBV19 | . | TGTGCCAGCGGACAGGGGGCGCCGGGTTATGGCTACACCTTC | CASGQGAPGYGYTF
TRBJ2-1 | . | TRBV7-9 | many | TGTGCCAGCAGCTTGGAGGACGGGAGATCCTACAATGAGCAGTTCTTC | CASSLEDGRSYNEQFF
TRBJ1-6 | . | TRBV12-3/TRBV12-4 | once | TGTGCCAGCAGTTCGCAGGGAACTCTATTACCCCTCCACTTT | CASSSQGTLLPLHF
TRBJ1-2 | . | TRBV6-1 | . | TGTGCCAGCAGTGAAGCCGAGTCGGGAGGCTACACCTTC | CASSEAESGGYTF
TRBJ2-7 | . | TRBV15 | many | TGTGCCACCAGCAGAGATGGCATCTACGAGCAGTACTTC | CATSRDGIYEQYF
TRBJ2-7 | . | TRBV10-3 | . | TGTGCCATCTCAGACCCCGGACAGACCTACGAGCAGTACTTC | CAISDPGQTYEQYF
TRBJ1-2 | TRBD1 | TRBV2 | . | TGTGCCAGCAGTCCACAGGGGTCCGAGGGCTACACCTTC | CASSPQGSEGYTF
TRBJ1-6 | . | TRBV7-2 | . | TGTGCCAGCAGCTTAGGCCTAGACAGTCGGAATTCACCCCTCCACTTT | CASSLGLDSRNSPLHF
TRBJ2-1 | . | TRBV9 | . | TGTGCCAGCAGCTCCTCTCGAACCTTAAATGAGCAGTTCTTC | CASSSSRTLNEQFF
TRBJ2-3 | . | TRBV2 | . | TGTGCCAGCACCACAGGTGATTCTAGCACAGATACGCAGTATTTT | CASTTGDSSTDTQYF
TRBJ2-1 | . | TRBV7-9 | . | TGTGCCAGCAGCTCCCCTCTCTGGAATGAGCAGTTCTTC | CASSSPLWNEQFF
TRBJ2-3 | . | TRBV20-1 | . | TGCAGTGCTAGAGGGACTGCAAAAGATACGCAGTATTTT | CSARGTAKDTQYF
TRBJ1-1 | . | TRBV4-3 | few | TGCGCCAGCAGCCAAGATGACGGCTCGCGGACTGAAGCTTTCTTT | CASSQDDGSRTEAFF
TRBJ1-2 | . | TRBV5-1 | . | TGCGCCAGCAGCACTACGACAGCATATGGCTACACCTTC | CASSTTTAYGYTF
TRBJ2-3 | . | TRBV7-9 | once | TGTGCCAGCTCTGGTCGGGAGAAAACCTTCGATACGCAGTATTTT | CASSGREKTFDTQYF
TRBJ1-5 | . | TRBV20-1 | many | TGCAGTGCTAATGGCCAGGAACAGCCCCAGCATTTT | CSANGQEQPQHF
TRBJ2-2 | TRBD2 | TRBV7-7 | . | TGTGCTAGCAGCTTAGAGTACTCGGCTAGCGGATGGGGGGAGCTGTTTTTT | CASSLEYSASGWGELFF
TRBJ2-7 | . | TRBV7-3 | . | TGTGCCAGCAGCCCGGGACCAGCGAAATCGGAGCAGTACTTC | CASSPGPAKSEQYF
TRBJ1-1 | . | TRBV19 | . | TGTGCCAGTAGTGCGACAGATGCGAACACTGAAGCTTTCTTT | CASSATDANTEAFF
TRBJ2-2 | . | TRBV29-1 | . | TGCAGCGTTGAGGGGGAGAGGAACACCGGGGAGCTGTTTTTT | CSVEGERNTGELFF
TRBJ2-3 | TRBD2 | TRBV27 | . | TGTGCCAGCAGGGCCGGGACTAGCGGTTCGGATAAGCAGTATTTT | CASRAGTSGSDKQYF
TRBJ1-6 | TRBD1 | TRBV19 | . | TGCGCCAGTAGTAATACCACCGGGACAGCGAATTCACCCCTCCACTTT | CASSNTTGTANSPLHF
TRBJ2-1 | . | TRBV20-1 | many | TGCAGTGCTGCGGAGGATCAAGCCTACAATGAGCAGTTCTTC | CSAAEDQAYNEQFF
TRBJ1-6 | . | TRBV7-9 | few | TGTGCCAGCAGCTTTGCCGGGACATTAGATTCACCCCTCCACTTT | CASSFAGTLDSPLHF
TRBJ2-5 | . | TRBV7-9 | once | TGTGCCAGCAGCTTAGTGCCGGGCGAGACCCAGTACTTC | CASSLVPGETQYF
TRBJ2-1 | . | TRBV24-1 | . | TGTGCCACCAGTGATACCAGGGGACGTTATCCCAATGAGCAGTTCTTC | CATSDTRGRYPNEQFF
TRBJ1-2 | . | TRBV10-3 | few | TGTGCCATCAGTGGCGGGGCAGGAGACTATGGCTACACCTTC | CAISGGAGDYGYTF
TRBJ2-7 | . | TRBV28 | many | TGTGCCAGCAGATCCCTCTCCTACGAGCAGTACTTC | CASRSLSYEQYF
TRBJ2-7 | TRBD1 | TRBV7-6 | . | TGTGCCAGCAGCTCCCTGTCCGGGACAGGGATTTACGAGCAGTACTTC | CASSSLSGTGIYEQYF
TRBJ2-1 | . | TRBV7-6 | once | TGTGCCAGCAGCTTAGGGAGCACGTCCTACAATGAGCAGTTCTTC | CASSLGSTSYNEQFF
TRBJ1-2 | . | TRBV6-1 | many | TGTGCCAGCATCCAAAATGGCTACACCTTC | CASIQNGYTF
TRBJ1-5 | TRBD1 | TRBV5-4 | . | TGTGCCAGCAGTACTGACAGGGATCAGCCCCAGCATTTT | CASSTDRDQPQHF
TRBJ1-6 | TRBD1 | TRBV7-6 | once | TGTGCCAGCAGCCTTGGCCCCGGGACAGGGGACCTTGCGGTTCGTTCACCCCTCCACTTT | CASSLGPGTGDLAVRSPLHF